The T cell receptor (beta chain) described here comes from a study of cytomegalovirus exposure and HLA in healthy donors. Overall study: Counted in an early data release were approximately 85 million unique TCRs from HLA-typed donors.

Study-wide points: There were some public TCRs occurring in many donors, but most TCR sequences were rare. Links to common viral pathogens appeared, in a later analysis, for several of the most significant clusters.

This cohort consisted of healthy bone marrow donors. Worth noting for this clone: The antigen is undetermined.

Researchers ran the PCR with 60 Vbeta and 13 Jbeta primers. Only in-frame clones appear in the TCRdb table, and some are missing; sequencing was by immunoSEQ multiplex PCR. In total, the table holds about 84,000 clones. The CDR3 has 15 amino acids. The V and J ends lost 3 bases and 7 bases respectively, with 16 bases between them. CDR1 SGHRS and CDR2 YFSETQ come from the germline V gene. V and J are TRBV5-1 and TRBJ1-4, with TRBD1 as a possible D gene (6 bases). Material for sequencing was PBMCs. This clonotype originated in a man aged 50-60 years in good health and CMV-seronegative. CDR3 residues: CASSWSGQPGEKLFF. The CDR3 DNA follows: TGCGCCAGCAGCTGGTCCGGACAGCCGGGTGAAAAACTGTTTTTT.